This passage covers 25 T cell receptor beta chains from one sample sequenced in a study of T cells in Graves' hyperthyroidism and ophthalmopathy. Amplification targeted TCR beta CDR3 regions from RNA transcripts. When the TCR CDR3 underwent first-round RT-PCR, the HTBI primer set was used. TCRdb redid the calling of the multiplex PCR reads with MiXCR, one entry per CDR3 protein. The repertoire includes 250,000 or so distinct CDR3 sequences, 13% to 15% of them detected once, and about 14% sits in the top ten. Source material: blood. All receptors come from a woman in her forties with Graves' hyperthyroidism that later progressed to Graves' ophthalmopathy.

This clonotype was observed a single time. This may arise from a read error, as a much more abundant clone is one base away. Lacking the conserved final phenylalanine or tryptophan, this CDR3 likely reflects a read error. The chain uses TRBV5-4 and TRBJ1-4; no reliable D call. V lost 1 base and J lost 6, with 16 bases in between. Germline V gene sequence: CDR1 SGHNT, CDR2 YYREEE (reference sequence). The CDR3 spans 16 residues. Here the CDR3 reads CASSLFQTKGYEKLFS. Written as DNA, the CDR3 is TGTGCCAGCAGCTTGTTTCAGACGAAGGGATATGAAAAACTGTTTTCT.

This clonotype was observed many times. The chain carries TRBV28 and TRBJ2-7; D is perhaps TRBD2 (6 bases). V shed 6 bases and J shed 0 bases, with 12 bases lying between them. The CDR3 consists of 14 residues. The V gene's germline CDR1 is MDHEN and CDR2 SYDVKM. The CDR3 bases are TGTGCCAGCAGGCAGCCGGACTACTCCTACGAGCAGTACTTC. Translated: CASRQPDYSYEQYF.

This clonotype was observed at least ten times. The V gene is TRBV6-1, the J gene TRBJ1-1; 8 bases agree with TRBD1. Germline V gene sequence: CDR1 MNHNS, CDR2 SASEGT. V dropped 5 bases and J dropped 7; count of bases not matched to a gene: 6. The CDR3 sequence is 13 residues long. The CDR3 loop reads CASSFRQGYEAFF. The CDR3 DNA follows: TGTGCCAGCAGTTTTCGACAGGGGTATGAAGCTTTCTTT.

This clonotype was recorded many times. The V call is TRBV13, the J call TRBJ2-1, with a weak D call TRBD1 (6 bases). The CDR3 length is 15 residues. The ends were cut back, 5 bases at V and 2 bases at J, with 13 bases in the middle. Germline assignment: CDR1 PRHDT and CDR2 FYEKMQ (reference sequence). The CDR3 reads CASSATGTTYNEQFF. The CDR3 DNA sequence: TGTGCCAGCAGCGCTACCGGGACAACCTACAATGAGCAGTTCTTC.

This clonotype was counted many times. V is TRBV28 and J is TRBJ2-3; D unresolved. This CDR3 has 17 residues. Trimming stripped 2 bases from V and 2 bases from J, with 17 bases between. CDR1 and CDR2 (germline): MDHEN, SYDVKM. The CDR3 loop reads CASSLMGEASDTDTQYF. The CDR3 nucleotides are TGTGCCAGCAGTTTAATGGGCGAAGCCAGCGACACAGATACGCAGTATTTT.

The V gene is TRBV20-1, the J gene TRBJ2-1, with 13 bases fitting TRBD2. This CDR3 spans 15 amino acids. Germline V gives CDR1 DFQATT, CDR2 SNEGSKA (reference sequence). The trim removed 3 bases at V and 4 bases at J, leaving 3 bases unmatched. The CDR3 is CSARPGLAGYNEQFF. The CDR3 DNA follows: TGCAGTGCTAGGCCGGGACTAGCGGGATACAATGAGCAGTTCTTC.

This clonotype was picked up many times. This rearrangement joins TRBV13 to TRBJ2-1, with no clear D. This CDR3 has 13 residues. The V and J ends lost 3 bases and 5 bases respectively, with 8 bases between them. Germline assignment: CDR1 PRHDT and CDR2 FYEKMQ (reference sequence). CDR3 protein: CASSFTPNNEQFF. The CDR3 DNA reads TGTGCCAGCAGCTTCACGCCGAACAATGAGCAGTTCTTC. Full variable domain (outside the CDR3, taken from reference TRBV13 and TRBJ2-1): AAGVIQSPRHLIKEKRETATLKCYPIPRHDTVYWYQQGPGQDPQFLISFYEKMQSDKGSIPDRFSAQQFSDYHSELNMSSLELGDSALYFCASSFTPNNEQFFGPGTRLTVL.

In this sample, this clonotype turned up a few times. The V call is TRBV6-1, the J call TRBJ2-7, with TRBD1 matching over 12 bases. Unmatched junction bases numbered 7, after V lost 4 bases and J lost 9 bases. Germline-derived CDR1 and CDR2 are MNHNS and SASEGT. The CDR3 is made up of 14 amino acids. CDR3 region: CASSAGTGGFGQYF. The DNA of the CDR3 is TGTGCCAGCAGTGCAGGGACAGGGGGCTTTGGGCAGTACTTC.

The J gene is TRBJ2-7, the V gene TRBV4-1; 8 bases agree with TRBD1. This CDR3 spans 15 amino acids. V shed 2 bases, J shed 2 bases, and the junction held 5 bases outside the gene matches. Germline CDR1 reads MGHRA; CDR2 reads YSYEKL. CDR3 sequence reads: CASSQPGQATYEQYF. The CDR3 DNA follows: TGCGCCAGCAGCCAACCGGGACAGGCGACCTACGAGCAGTACTTC.

This clonotype was seen repeatedly, ten times or more. The chain uses TRBV14 and TRBJ2-1, with D possibly being TRBD1 or TRBD2 (5 bases each). The CDR3 runs to 16 residues. Germline V gene lookup returns CDR1 SGHDN and CDR2 FVKESK. The V and J ends lost 1 base and 5 bases respectively, with 15 bases between them. CDR3 nucleotide sequence: TGTGCCAGCAGCCAAGTGACCCTCCGAGGGGACAATGAGCAGTTCTTC. It is translated as CASSQVTLRGDNEQFF.

This clonotype showed up many times. V gene TRBV29-1 combines with J gene TRBJ2-3, with 14 bases identical to TRBD2. V was clipped by 5 bases and J by 2 bases; unmatched bases: 6. The CDR3 runs 16 residues. CDR1 SQVTM and CDR2 ANQGSEA come from the germline V gene. The CDR3 nucleotides are TGCAGCGTTCGACTAGCGGGAGGGCCGATCACAGATACGCAGTATTTT. The encoded protein is CSVRLAGGPITDTQYF.

This clonotype was recorded many times. This chain links TRBV2 with TRBJ1-5; D gene ambiguous. Germline CDR1 reads SNHLY; CDR2 reads FYNNEI. CDR3 length: 12 residues. Trimming shortened V by 1 base and J by 9 bases, and 7 bases separated the two germline ends. CDR3 sequence (DNA): TGTGCCAGCAGTGAAGGCTATGGGCCCCAGCATTTT. It encodes CASSEGYGPQHF.

This clonotype was counted only a few times. The chain employs TRBV10-3 and TRBJ2-1, with D hard to call. This CDR3 comprises 14 residues. The ends were cut back, 6 bases at V and 0 bases at J, with 9 bases in the middle. Per the germline V gene, CDR1 is ENHRY and CDR2 is SYGVKD. The CDR3 spells CAIRGESSYNEQFF. The CDR3 DNA sequence: TGTGCCATCAGAGGCGAGAGCTCCTACAATGAGCAGTTCTTC.

This clonotype showed up many times. CDR3 in amino acids: CASSLEWSGLGYTF. CDR3 bases: TGTGCCAGCAGCTTGGAGTGGTCTGGTCTTGGCTACACCTTC. The rearrangement links TRBV11-2 to TRBJ1-2; D remains ambiguous. With 3 bases removed from V and 7 bases from J, the gap between germline ends came to 15 bases. The CDR3 is made up of 14 amino acids. Germline CDR1 is SGHAT and CDR2 is FQNNGV.

This chain joins TRBV9 and TRBJ2-2; no clear D. The CDR3 loop spans 15 amino acids. Looked up from germline, CDR1 is SGDLS and CDR2 is YYNGEE. V lost 0 bases, J lost 1 base, and 7 bases lay in between. CDR3 sequence: CASSVVGLNTGELFF. CDR3 DNA sequence: TGTGCCAGCAGCGTAGTAGGTCTGAACACCGGGGAGCTGTTTTTT.

V is TRBV20-1 and J is TRBJ2-1; 14 nucleotides align to TRBD2. The trim removed 6 bases at V and 8 bases at J, leaving 9 bases unmatched. This CDR3 spans 15 amino acids. Germline loops: CDR1 DFQATT, CDR2 SNEGSKA (reference sequence). In DNA, the CDR3 is TGCAGTGCGTTAACCGGGACTAGCGGGAGATATGAGCAGTTCTTC. It translates to CSALTGTSGRYEQFF.

V gene TRBV28 combines with J gene TRBJ1-1; no clear D gene. From germline, CDR1 is MDHEN and CDR2 SYDVKM. Trimming took off 10 bases at V and 2 bases at J, with 14 bases between the two ends. The CDR3 extends over 13 amino acids. DNA for the CDR3: TGTGCCATCGGAAGGTACGACAACACTGAAGCTTTCTTT. Protein product: CAIGRYDNTEAFF.

Ten or more counts support this clonotype. J is TRBJ2-4 and V is TRBV3-1; D remains unclear. The length of the CDR3 is 14 residues. V gave up 5 bases and J gave up 8 bases, with 16 bases separating them. CDR1 is LGHDT and CDR2 is YNNKEL in the germline V gene (reference sequence). CDR3 sequence reads: CASSYRGRTDIQYF. For the CDR3, the DNA is TGTGCCAGCAGCTATCGAGGCAGGACCGACATTCAGTACTTC.

This clonotype was observed at least ten times. The chain joins TRBV11-2 to TRBJ2-7; possible D gene TRBD1, 6 bases. V was trimmed by 1 base and J by 2 bases, leaving 12 bases between them. The CDR3 length is 15 residues. Per the germline V gene, CDR1 is SGHAT and CDR2 is FQNNGV. CDR3 sequence (DNA): TGTGCCAGCAGCTTAGGTCCTGGGACAACCTACGAGCAGTACTTC. This gives the protein CASSLGPGTTYEQYF.

In its sample, this clonotype was seen a few times. This chain uses TRBV19 with TRBJ2-7, with 7 bases lining up with TRBD1. The CDR3 totals 14 residues. Germline V gene lookup returns CDR1 LNHDA and CDR2 SQIVND (reference sequence). The J segment lost 1 base and the V segment lost 3 bases, leaving 3 bases of the junction unmatched. The CDR3 region is CASSMGDSSYEQYF. CDR3 in DNA: TGTGCCAGTAGTATGGGGGACAGTTCCTACGAGCAGTACTTC.

This clonotype was seen ten or more times. The rearrangement links TRBV18 to TRBJ2-7, with D perhaps TRBD2 (6 bases). Germline CDR1 is KGHSH and CDR2 is LQKENI. The ends were cut back, 6 bases at V and 1 base at J, with 22 bases in the middle. The CDR3 runs 17 residues. The chain's CDR3 is CASSQNRLGTSSYEQYF. CDR3 sequence (DNA): TGTGCCAGCTCCCAAAATCGACTAGGGACCTCATCCTACGAGCAGTACTTC. Together with reference TRBV18 and TRBJ2-7, the CDR3 gives the full variable domain: NAGVMQNPRHLVRRRGQEARLRCSPMKGHSHVYWYRQLPEEGLKFMVYLQKENIIDESGMPKERFSAEFPKEGPSILRIQQVVRGDSAAYFCASSQNRLGTSSYEQYFGPGTRLTVT.

The V call is TRBV2, the J call TRBJ1-5; D not certain. The CDR3 is made up of 16 amino acids. Deletions cut 3 bases from V and 2 bases from J, with 14 bases between. CDR1 SNHLY and CDR2 FYNNEI come from the germline V gene. CDR3 nucleotide sequence: TGTGCCAGCAGTGACGCGTCAGCCCATGGCAATCAGCCCCAGCATTTT. Translated, it gives CASSDASAHGNQPQHF.

The table lists this clonotype with many counts. The CDR3 loop reads CASKAGTASTDTQYF. CDR3 nucleotide sequence: TGTGCCAGCAAGGCCGGGACAGCTAGCACAGATACGCAGTATTTT. The gene calls are TRBV2 and TRBJ2-3, with 7 bases identical to TRBD1. Germline CDR1 reads SNHLY; CDR2 reads FYNNEI. Trimming cost V 7 bases and J 0 bases; bases outside gene matches: 7. CDR3 length: 15 amino acids.

This clonotype showed up many times. V usage is TRBV11-2 and J usage is TRBJ2-1; 12 nucleotides align to TRBD2. J gave up 10 bases and V 9 bases, and 10 bases lay outside the gene matches. This CDR3 has 14 amino acids. The V gene's germline CDR1 is SGHAT and CDR2 FQNNGV. CDR3 amino acids: CASRLAGASREQFF. CDR3 coding DNA: TGTGCCAGTAGACTAGCGGGAGCTTCACGGGAGCAGTTCTTC.

This clonotype was recorded many times. The chain joins TRBV12-3 or TRBV12-4 to TRBJ1-1; D not certain. The CDR3 length is 12 residues. Trimming removed 5 bases at V and 5 bases at J, with 9 bases between. This CDR3 reads CASSNFVTEAFF. In DNA, the CDR3 is TGTGCCAGCAGTAATTTCGTTACTGAAGCTTTCTTT.